This is a list of T cell receptor beta chains from one sample in a study of early stage breast cancer tumors. Only in-frame clones appear in the TCRdb table, and some are missing; sequencing was by immunoSEQ multiplex PCR. Found here are some 58,000 clones, 60% to 85% of them singletons; the top ten hold roughly 3.4%. The sample was blood. All receptors come from a person aged 25-39 years with breast cancer. Both conserved end residues are part of each CDR3. D genes are given only for firm matches. Not all rows give a size; the values are once, few, many and, for expanded clones, a class.

TRBJ1-5,TRBV2,once,TRBD1,CASSVWDSDQPQHF,TGTGCCAGCAGTGTGTGGGACAGCGATCAGCCCCAGCATTTT
TRBJ1-2,TRBV19,-,-,CASSIDRGRENYGYTF,TGTGCCAGTAGTATAGATCGCGGCAGGGAAAACTATGGCTACACCTTC
TRBJ1-1,TRBV6-5,-,-,CASSYIGVGEAFF,TGTGCCAGCAGTTATATCGGGGTAGGTGAAGCTTTCTTT
TRBJ1-6,TRBV19,few,-,CASSIEEGTNSPLHF,TGTGCCAGTAGTATAGAAGAGGGAACAAATTCACCCCTCCACTTT
TRBJ1-6,TRBV27,-,TRBD1,CASSILRDRKTSSYNSPLHF,TGTGCCAGCAGCATTCTACGGGACAGAAAGACGAGCTCCTATAATTCACCCCTCCACTTT
TRBJ2-3,TRBV4-2,-,-,CASSQDIRGGADTQYF,TGTGCCAGCAGCCAAGATATCAGGGGGGGGGCAGATACGCAGTATTTT
TRBJ2-5,TRBV11-2,-,-,CASSTRPVGAQYF,TGTGCCAGCAGCACTCGTCCCGTGGGGGCCCAGTACTTC
TRBJ1-5,TRBV21-1,-,-,CASSNQPQHF,TGTGCCAGCTCCAATCAGCCCCAGCATTTT
TRBJ1-4,TRBV9,few,-,CASSGQTGTTGEKLFF,TGTGCCAGCAGCGGACAAACCGGGACAACGGGTGAAAAACTGTTTTTT
TRBJ2-3,TRBV6-6,-,-,CASQSLGPSTDTQYF,TGTGCCAGCCAGTCCCTAGGGCCAAGCACAGATACGCAGTATTTT
TRBJ1-4,TRBV10-2,-,TRBD1,CASRRDRDEKLFF,TGCGCCAGCAGGCGGGACAGGGATGAAAAACTGTTTTTT
TRBJ1-1,TRBV19,-,TRBD1,CASSLGQGQNTEAFF,TGTGCCAGTAGTCTTGGACAGGGACAGAACACTGAAGCTTTCTTT
TRBJ1-5,TRBV4-1,few,TRBD1,CASSSDREDQPQHF,TGCGCCAGCAGCTCGGACAGGGAGGACCAGCCCCAGCATTTT
TRBJ2-7,TRBV30,-,TRBD2,CAWSVAGGWYEQYF,TGTGCCTGGAGTGTAGCGGGAGGCTGGTACGAGCAGTACTTC
TRBJ1-4,TRBV5-6,-,-,CASSLDRSEKLFF,TGTGCCAGCAGCTTGGACAGGTCAGAAAAACTGTTTTTT
TRBJ2-7,TRBV28,-,TRBD1,CASIPRDRPRGYEQYF,TGTGCCAGCATCCCGAGGGACAGACCTCGAGGTTACGAGCAGTACTTC
TRBJ2-2,TRBV18,-,TRBD1,CASSPRQGDVTGELFF,TGTGCCAGCTCACCCCGACAGGGGGATGTAACCGGGGAGCTGTTTTTT
TRBJ2-7,TRBV20-1,few,-,CSAQAPGEQYF,TGCAGTGCTCAGGCCCCCGGCGAGCAGTACTTC
TRBJ2-7,TRBV21-1,-,-,CASSNLGGSTYEQYF,TGTGCCAGCAGCAATTTGGGCGGGTCCACCTACGAGCAGTACTTC
TRBJ1-5,TRBV6-1,-,-,CASSEAGKGSSNQPQHF,TGTGCCAGCAGTGAAGCGGGGAAGGGAAGTAGCAATCAGCCCCAGCATTTT
TRBJ2-5,TRBV2,-,TRBD1,CASSLRTGDETQYF,TGTGCCAGCAGTCTAAGGACAGGGGATGAGACCCAGTACTTC
TRBJ2-7,TRBV2,-,-,CASIEGWESSSEQYF,TGTGCCAGCATCGAAGGGTGGGAGTCCTCATCCGAGCAGTACTTC
TRBJ2-7,TRBV21-1,-,-,CASSKEELEGADEQYF,TGTGCCAGCAGCAAAGAGGAATTGGAGGGGGCGGACGAGCAGTACTTC
TRBJ1-2,TRBV5-1,-,TRBD1,CASSPQPGQGVDGYTF,TGCGCCAGCAGCCCGCAGCCGGGACAGGGAGTTGATGGCTACACCTTC
TRBJ2-7,TRBV5-4,few,TRBD1,CASSTGGQGAYEQYF,TGTGCCAGCAGCACCGGGGGACAGGGGGCTTACGAGCAGTACTTC
TRBJ2-3,TRBV5-1,-,-,CASSLSVTDTQYF,TGCGCCAGCAGCTTGAGCGTGACAGATACGCAGTATTTT
TRBJ2-1,TRBV7-9,-,-,CASSLSPQGPFF,TGTGCCAGCAGCTTATCACCTCAAGGGCCGTTCTTC
TRBJ1-5,TRBV18,once,TRBD1,CASSPPGTGFRPQHF,TGTGCCAGCTCACCACCGGGGACAGGGTTTAGGCCCCAGCATTTT
TRBJ2-3,TRBV30,-,-,CAWTRLGGTDTQYF,TGTGCCTGGACAAGGTTGGGGGGCACAGATACGCAGTATTTT
TRBJ1-2,TRBV19,-,-,CASSIEALDGYTF,TGTGCCAGTAGTATAGAGGCGTTGGATGGCTACACCTTC
TRBJ1-1,TRBV10-3,-,TRBD1,CAISEAPSGGIAEAFF,TGTGCCATCAGTGAGGCCCCGTCAGGGGGCATCGCTGAAGCTTTCTTT
TRBJ2-2,TRBV5-5,-,-,CASSTLPGELFF,TGTGCCAGCAGCACACTTCCCGGGGAGCTGTTTTTT
TRBJ1-3,TRBV30,-,-,CAWSGSSGNTIYF,TGTGCCTGGAGTGGCAGCTCTGGAAACACCATATATTTT
TRBJ2-7,TRBV7-2,-,TRBD2,CASSPRGSGHSLSYEQYF,TGTGCCAGCAGCCCCCGTGGTAGCGGGCATTCCCTCTCCTACGAGCAGTACTTC
TRBJ1-1,TRBV10-2,few,-,CASRQMNTEAFF,TGCGCCAGCAGGCAAATGAACACTGAAGCTTTCTTT
TRBJ2-7,TRBV5-1,-,TRBD2,CASSFSGRGSYEQYF,TGCGCCAGCAGCTTTAGCGGGAGGGGATCCTACGAGCAGTACTTC
TRBJ2-7,TRBV4-2,-,-,CASSQDHAGGIYEQYF,TGTGCCAGCAGCCAAGATCATGCAGGGGGGATCTACGAGCAGTACTTC
TRBJ1-2,TRBV7-6,-,-,CASSREGTYGYTF,TGTGCCAGCAGCCGGGAGGGAACCTATGGCTACACCTTC
TRBJ2-1,TRBV4-3,-,-,CASSQENSNTYNEQFF,TGCGCCAGCAGCCAAGAAAACTCCAACACTTACAATGAGCAGTTCTTC
TRBJ1-1,TRBV19,-,-,CASSMGIENTEAFF,TGTGCCAGTAGTATGGGAATCGAGAACACTGAAGCTTTCTTT
TRBJ2-1,TRBV11-2,-,TRBD1,CASSRQGASYNEQFF,TGTGCCAGCAGCCGACAGGGCGCTTCCTACAATGAGCAGTTCTTC
TRBJ1-5,TRBV7-2,-,TRBD1,CASSLRNPQGAISNQPQHF,TGTGCCAGCAGCTTACGGAATCCCCAGGGGGCGATTAGCAATCAGCCCCAGCATTTT
TRBJ1-1,TRBV5-1,-,TRBD1,CASSGDRGLNTEAFF,TGCGCCAGCAGCGGGGACAGGGGACTGAACACTGAAGCTTTCTTT
TRBJ2-5,TRBV7-9,-,-,CASSLVAMVLQETQYF,TGTGCCAGCAGCTTAGTAGCGATGGTGCTTCAAGAGACCCAGTACTTC
TRBJ1-5,TRBV2,once,TRBD1,CASSGLTGDQPQHF,TGTGCCAGCAGTGGATTAACAGGGGATCAGCCCCAGCATTTT
TRBJ2-7,TRBV7-8,-,-,CASSLIDGPYEQYF,TGTGCCAGCAGCTTAATAGACGGACCCTACGAGCAGTACTTC
TRBJ2-1,TRBV27,-,TRBD2,CASSFSPAGVGNEQFF,TGTGCCAGCAGTTTCAGTCCAGCGGGAGTGGGCAATGAGCAGTTCTTC
TRBJ2-1,TRBV6-5,-,-,CASSSLTRGSYNEQFF,TGTGCCAGCAGTTCCTTAACTAGGGGCTCCTACAATGAGCAGTTCTTC
TRBJ2-5,TRBV10-3,-,TRBD2,CAISGTGGGETQYF,TGTGCCATCAGTGGCACGGGAGGGGGGGAGACCCAGTACTTC
TRBJ1-1,TRBV5-1,few,-,CASSLSAGYNTEAFF,TGCGCCAGCAGCTTGTCCGCAGGGTACAACACTGAAGCTTTCTTT
TRBJ2-5,TRBV7-7,-,TRBD1,CASSLARTGGTQYF,TGTGCTAGCAGCTTAGCGAGGACAGGGGGGACCCAGTACTTC